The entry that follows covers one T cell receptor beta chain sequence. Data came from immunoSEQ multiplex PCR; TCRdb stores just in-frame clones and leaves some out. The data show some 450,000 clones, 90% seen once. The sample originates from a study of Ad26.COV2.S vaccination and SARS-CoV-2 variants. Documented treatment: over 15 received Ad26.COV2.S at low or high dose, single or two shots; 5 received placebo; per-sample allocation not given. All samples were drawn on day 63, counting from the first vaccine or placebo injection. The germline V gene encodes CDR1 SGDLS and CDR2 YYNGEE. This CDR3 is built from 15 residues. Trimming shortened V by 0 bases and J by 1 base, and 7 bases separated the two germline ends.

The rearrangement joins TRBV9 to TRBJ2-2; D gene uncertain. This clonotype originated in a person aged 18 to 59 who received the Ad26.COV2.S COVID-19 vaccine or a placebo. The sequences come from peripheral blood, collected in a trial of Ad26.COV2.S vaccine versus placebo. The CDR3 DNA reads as TGTGCCAGCAGCGTAGCTGGAGTGAACACCGGGGAGCTGTTTTTT. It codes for CASSVAGVNTGELFF.